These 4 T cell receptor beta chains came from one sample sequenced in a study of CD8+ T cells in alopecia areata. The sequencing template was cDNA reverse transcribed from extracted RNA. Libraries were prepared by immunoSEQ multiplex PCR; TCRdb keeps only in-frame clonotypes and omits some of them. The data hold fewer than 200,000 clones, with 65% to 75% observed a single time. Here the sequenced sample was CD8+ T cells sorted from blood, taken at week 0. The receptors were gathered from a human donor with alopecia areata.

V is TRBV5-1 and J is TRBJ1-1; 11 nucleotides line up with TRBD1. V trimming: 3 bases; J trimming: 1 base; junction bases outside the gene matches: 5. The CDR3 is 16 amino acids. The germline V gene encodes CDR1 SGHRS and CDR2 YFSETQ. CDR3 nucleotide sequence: TGCGCCAGCAGCTCTGGACAGGGGGCCGAGAACACTGAAGCTTTCTTT. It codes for CASSSGQGAENTEAFF.

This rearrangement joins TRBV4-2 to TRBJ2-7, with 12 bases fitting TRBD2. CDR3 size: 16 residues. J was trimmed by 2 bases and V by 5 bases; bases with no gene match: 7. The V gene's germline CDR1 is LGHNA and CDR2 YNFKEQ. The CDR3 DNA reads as TGTGCCAGCAGCAAGGGACTAGCGGGCGGCACCTACGAGCAGTACTTC. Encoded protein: CASSKGLAGGTYEQYF.

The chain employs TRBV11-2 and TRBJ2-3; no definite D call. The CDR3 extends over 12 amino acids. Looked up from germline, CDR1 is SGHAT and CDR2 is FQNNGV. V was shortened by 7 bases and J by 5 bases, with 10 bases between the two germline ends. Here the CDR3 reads CASTTTGDTQYF. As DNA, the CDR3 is TGTGCCAGCACCACAACTGGAGATACGCAGTATTTT.

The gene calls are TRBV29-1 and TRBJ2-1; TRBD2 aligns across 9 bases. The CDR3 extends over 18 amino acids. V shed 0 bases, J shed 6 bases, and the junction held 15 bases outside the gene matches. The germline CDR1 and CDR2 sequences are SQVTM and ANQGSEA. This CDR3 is CSVEDLAPGTSPLNEQFF. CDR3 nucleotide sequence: TGCAGCGTTGAAGACCTTGCCCCCGGGACTAGCCCCCTCAATGAGCAGTTCTTC.